This T cell receptor (beta chain) came from a study of cytomegalovirus exposure and HLA in healthy donors. About this clone itself: Its antigen is not identified.

Deletions cut 4 bases from V and 11 bases from J, with 21 bases between. CDR1 is GTSNPN and CDR2 is SVGIG in the germline V gene (reference sequence). The CDR3 totals 13 residues. General study points: Association with HLA alleles at 0.05 false discovery rate was found for 17,000 or so TCR beta sequences in a later analysis.

PCR employed 60 Vbeta and 13 Jbeta primers. Libraries were prepared by immunoSEQ multiplex PCR; TCRdb keeps only in-frame clonotypes and omits some of them. This sample has under 200,000 clones, with more than 70% found just once. The sequence was obtained from a boy younger than 18 in good health and CMV-seronegative. The chain uses TRBV30 and TRBJ2-7; maybe TRBD2 (6 bases). Sequences were obtained from PBMCs. This CDR3 reads CAWTDGRATSEYF. The CDR3 region has the DNA TGTGCCTGGACGGACGGGAGAGCTACGAGCGAGTACTTC.